The subject of this entry is one TCR beta chain. Its antigen is not known. TCRdb keeps only in-frame clones here, not all; method: immunoSEQ multiplex PCR. The table has over 85,000 clones, 80% to 85% seen once; the top ten hold about 25%. The record originates from a study of radiotherapy plus CTLA-4 blockade in lung cancer. Looking at the study overall: Among enrolled patients, roughly 20% responded and 31% achieved disease control. Study-level results: Early blood T cell clone dynamics, with interferon-beta, were reported to best predict response. Once radiotherapy plus ipilimumab had been given, TCR clones derived from tumor expanded in blood.

Chemo-refractory metastatic non-small-cell lung cancer patients were treated with focal radiation plus CTLA-4 blockade with ipilimumab. The TCR comes from a human donor with non-small cell lung cancer that progressed on radiotherapy plus ipilimumab. The source material was peripheral blood, sampled from a patient treated with radiotherapy plus ipilimumab.

CDR3 region: CASSSNPGLAGVKNEQFF. The CDR3 DNA reads as TGTGCCAGCAGCTCGAACCCGGGACTAGCGGGAGTAAAGAATGAGCAGTTCTTC. The chain carries TRBV7-9 and TRBJ2-1; 14 bases match TRBD2. The CDR3 extends over 18 amino acids. CDR1 is SEHNR and CDR2 is FQNEAQ in the germline V gene (reference sequence). V lost 4 bases, J lost 7 bases, and 12 bases stayed unmatched.